The text below deals with one TCR beta chain. Antigen: not known. The sample originates from a study of T cell responses to AZD1222 COVID-19 vaccine. Study-wide points: Only a handful of AZD1222 recipients, about six in all, had baseline seropositivity. Close to half of all spike-specific TCRs reportedly target regions of the variants that are unmutated. Increased Spike-specific TCR breadth and depth were observed after two AZD1222 doses.

V was cut by 5 bases and J by 3 bases, with 7 bases left in between. The CDR3 has 12 amino acids. Germline V gene sequence: CDR1 SGHTA, CDR2 FQGNSA. Sequencing used immunoSEQ multiplex PCR; TCRdb keeps in-frame clones, though not all of them. In the table there are 120,000 or so clones, roughly 84% of which are singletons. This clonotype was sampled from an adult who received the AZD1222 COVID-19 vaccine. The starting material was peripheral blood, obtained 28 days after the second AZD1222 dose. J is TRBJ2-5 and V is TRBV7-2; unclear D gene. The CDR3 region has the DNA TGTGCCAGCAGCCTAATCGAAGAGACCCAGTACTTC. This gives the protein CASSLIEETQYF.